The 21 T cell receptor beta chains below were found in one sample sequenced in a study of T cells in Graves' hyperthyroidism and ophthalmopathy. TCR beta CDR3 regions were amplified from RNA. HTBI primers drove first-round RT-PCR of the TCR CDR3. TCRdb re-analysed the multiplex PCR reads in MiXCR, keeping a single row per CDR3 protein. The table lists fewer than 400,000 distinct CDR3 sequences, 15% to 18% of them singletons. Material for sequencing was blood. Receptor source: a woman aged 18-30 years with Graves' hyperthyroidism that later progressed to Graves' ophthalmopathy.

This clonotype was counted a few times. The chain links TRBV27 to TRBJ2-1; possibly TRBD2 for D (5 bases). V was trimmed by 4 bases and J by 0 bases, leaving 13 bases between them. CDR1 MNHEY and CDR2 SMNVEV come from the germline V gene (reference sequence). The CDR3 runs to 16 residues. The CDR3: CASSSERSSSYNEQFF. In nucleotides, the CDR3 is TGTGCCAGCAGTTCGGAGCGGAGTAGCTCCTACAATGAGCAGTTCTTC.

This clonotype occurred many times. V and J are TRBV28 and TRBJ2-7, with TRBD2 matching over 14 bases. CDR1 is MDHEN, CDR2 SYDVKM, per germline. V was clipped by 6 bases and J by 3 bases; unmatched bases: 4. There are 15 residues in the CDR3. The CDR3, as DNA: TGTGCCAGCAGCCCCGGACTAGCGGGAGGCTACGAGCAGTACTTC. Residues: CASSPGLAGGYEQYF.

This clonotype was counted many times. One end of the junction varies from germline; a read error may be responsible. The rearrangement joins TRBV7-7 to TRBJ2-3; 11 bases line up with TRBD2. This CDR3 spans 13 amino acids. Germline values: CDR1 SSHAT, CDR2 FNYEAQ (reference sequence). The CDR3 DNA sequence: TGTGCTAGCAGCTTAGGACTAGCGGGTACGCAGTATTTT. Its protein product is CASSLGLAGTQYF.

This clonotype came up a few times. The rearrangement uses TRBV6-4 and TRBJ2-2, with D uncertain. Between the trimmed V and J ends, which lost 2 bases and 1 base, there was a span of 8 bases. CDR3 length: 15 residues. Germline assignment: CDR1 MRHNA and CDR2 SNTAGT. CDR3 in DNA: TGTGCCAGCAGTGACACGCGGTTGAACACCGGGGAGCTGTTTTTT. Amino acid sequence: CASSDTRLNTGELFF.

There are many counts of this clonotype. This chain uses TRBV7-9 with TRBJ1-1; D gene unclear. Germline V lookup: CDR1 SEHNR, CDR2 FQNEAQ (reference sequence). The V end was cut by 5 bases, the J end by 6 bases, with 19 bases between. This CDR3 comprises 15 residues. CDR3 sequence: CASSPFGRKEAEAFF. As DNA, the CDR3 is TGTGCCAGCAGCCCGTTTGGGCGGAAGGAGGCTGAAGCTTTCTTT.

This clonotype showed up many times. The J gene is TRBJ2-3, the V gene TRBV29-1, with TRBD1 matching over 8 bases. Germline lookup yields CDR1 SQVTM and CDR2 ANQGSEA. CDR3 length: 16 residues. V dropped 7 bases and J dropped 0; count of bases not matched to a gene: 12. Here the CDR3 DNA reads TGCAGCGCTACAGGGGGACAGGCCAAGAGCACAGATACGCAGTATTTT. It specifies CSATGGQAKSTDTQYF.

The chain has TRBV27 and TRBJ2-7; maybe TRBD1 (6 bases). Germline CDR1 and CDR2: MNHEY and SMNVEV (reference sequence). Trimming left V 1 base short and J 0 bases short, with 16 bases between. CDR3 length equals 17 residues. The chain's CDR3 is CASSLFARGQSSYEQYF. Here the CDR3 DNA reads TGTGCCAGCAGTTTATTCGCCCGTGGACAGAGCTCCTACGAGCAGTACTTC.

The table lists this clonotype with many counts. The V gene is TRBV27, the J gene TRBJ1-2; D not resolved. Between the trimmed V and J ends, which lost 3 bases and 4 bases, there was a span of 9 bases. Germline V gene lookup returns CDR1 MNHEY and CDR2 SMNVEV (reference sequence). The CDR3 totals 13 residues. The CDR3 coding sequence is TGTGCCAGCAGTTTTCGGGCTAGCTATGGCTACACCTTC. It specifies CASSFRASYGYTF.

V is TRBV2 and J is TRBJ2-2; the D call may be TRBD1 or TRBD2 (5 bases each). Germline V gene data show CDR1 as SNHLY and CDR2 as FYNNEI. The CDR3 has 15 residues. The germline V and J ends were trimmed by 7 bases and 4 bases, with 16 bases remaining between them. The CDR3 nucleotides read TGTGCCAGCATCCAAGATGGGGGAGTCACCGGGGAGCTGTTTTTT. The encoded protein is CASIQDGGVTGELFF.

This clonotype has just a few counts. V is TRBV10-3 and J is TRBJ2-1, with 8 bases that match TRBD2. Germline V gene data show CDR1 as ENHRY and CDR2 as SYGVKD. V lost 4 bases and J lost 4; bases outside the gene matches: 9. The CDR3 runs to 16 residues. This CDR3 reads CAISGLVAGKYNEQFF. The CDR3 DNA sequence: TGTGCCATCAGTGGGTTGGTAGCGGGAAAATACAATGAGCAGTTCTTC.

This clonotype was found a few times. The chain uses TRBV28 and TRBJ1-5, with D perhaps matching TRBD1 (5 bases). Trimming shortened V by 3 bases and J by 3 bases, and 12 bases separated the two germline ends. Germline values: CDR1 MDHEN, CDR2 SYDVKM. The CDR3 is 15 residues long. CDR3 sequence: CASSLGAGTNQPQHF. DNA of the CDR3: TGTGCCAGCAGTTTGGGTGCAGGGACCAATCAGCCCCAGCATTTT.

This chain connects TRBV11-2 to TRBJ2-3, with 11 nucleotides matching TRBD2. This CDR3 is built from 17 residues. The germline V gene encodes CDR1 SGHAT and CDR2 FQNNGV. Losses at the gene ends were 0 bases for V and 2 bases for J; bases not matched to a gene: 4. CDR3 amino acids: CASSLEGSGRATDTQYF. CDR3 coding DNA: TGTGCCAGCAGCTTAGAGGGTAGCGGGAGGGCCACAGATACGCAGTATTTT.

This clonotype was recorded many times. J is TRBJ2-5 and V is TRBV11-2, with no clear D. The V end was cut by 1 base, the J end by 4 bases, with 13 bases between. Germline CDR1 and CDR2: SGHAT and FQNNGV. The CDR3 extends over 15 amino acids. The chain's CDR3 is CASSLGSHLGETQYF. In DNA form, the CDR3 reads TGTGCCAGCAGCTTAGGCAGCCACCTGGGAGAGACCCAGTACTTC.

In its sample, this clonotype was seen once. One end of the junction does not line up with germline, which may come from a read error. The chain employs TRBV30 and TRBJ1-5; D gene unclear. The CDR3 totals 15 residues. The germline gives CDR1 GTSNPN, CDR2 SVGIG (reference sequence). CDR3 DNA sequence: TGTGCCTGGAGTAAATTAGGGCACGTCAATCAGCCCCGGCATTTT. This codes for CAWSKLGHVNQPRHF.

The table lists this clonotype with many counts. This sequence joins TRBV28 and TRBJ1-2; 7 nucleotides agree with TRBD1. V shed 4 bases, J shed 3 bases, and the junction held 8 bases outside the gene matches. In germline, CDR1 is MDHEN, CDR2 SYDVKM. The CDR3 totals 15 residues. The chain's CDR3 is CASSSPTGTDYGYTF. CDR3 nucleotides: TGTGCCAGCAGTTCACCCACCGGGACAGACTATGGCTACACCTTC.

CDR3 DNA sequence: TGTGCCAGCAGTTTCGGGACAGGGGGCCGTAATCAGCCCCAGCATTTT. Encoded protein: CASSFGTGGRNQPQHF. The rearrangement joins TRBV12-3 or TRBV12-4 to TRBJ1-5; 12 nucleotides align to TRBD1. The CDR3 spans 16 residues. V gave up 3 bases and J gave up 4 bases; unmatched junction bases: 4.

This clonotype was counted at least ten times. The V and J genes are TRBV2 and TRBJ1-5; no clear D gene. V lost 6 bases, J lost 4 bases, and 7 bases lay in between. The germline gives CDR1 SNHLY, CDR2 FYNNEI. The CDR3 has 12 residues. CDR3 in amino acids: CASRRLNQPQHF. The CDR3 nucleotides are TGTGCCAGCAGACGGCTTAATCAGCCCCAGCATTTT.

This clonotype was picked up many times. The chain has TRBV14 and TRBJ2-1; 10 nucleotides align to TRBD2. Germline CDR1 SGHDN, CDR2 FVKESK. V gave up 4 bases and J gave up 9 bases; unmatched junction bases: 12. The CDR3 spans 16 residues. CDR3 nucleotides: TGTGCCAGCAGCCTCACGGAGCGGGAGGGCCATGGTGAGCAGTTCTTC. It is translated as CASSLTEREGHGEQFF.

Remarks on this clonotype: One base away lies a much larger clone, so this may be a sequencing read error. V usage is TRBV29-1 and J usage is TRBJ2-3; TRBD2 matches 12 bases. The germline CDR1 and CDR2 sequences are SQVTM and ANQGSEA. CDR3 length: 19 amino acids. This CDR3 reads CSVEGLAGDSRTGTNTQYF. In nucleotides, the CDR3 is TGCAGCGTTGAAGGACTAGCGGGAGACTCGAGGACGGGCACAAATACGCAGTATTTT.

This clonotype came up many times. This sequence joins TRBV12-3 or TRBV12-4 and TRBJ1-4; D gene uncertain. The CDR3 totals 14 residues. V dropped 4 bases and J dropped 8 bases, with 14 bases sitting between them. CDR3 sequence (DNA): TGTGCCAGCAGTTCTCGCATGGAGGGCGAAAAACTGTTTTTT. Translated: CASSSRMEGEKLFF.

This clonotype has a handful of counts. This chain links TRBV19 with TRBJ2-7; D is perhaps TRBD2 (6 bases). Germline values: CDR1 LNHDA, CDR2 SQIVND (reference sequence). CDR3 length: 14 residues. V was trimmed by 0 bases and J by 4 bases, leaving 10 bases between them. The CDR3 here is CASSIEAGPYEQYF. CDR3 DNA: TGTGCCAGTAGTATAGAGGCGGGGCCGTACGAGCAGTACTTC.